Sequencing of this TCR beta chain was carried out in a study of T cells after yellow fever vaccination. Study-level results: The study re-detected most primary-vaccination clones after the booster (96% CD4, around 89% CD8). Weaker in magnitude, the secondary response showed a faster peak on day 5 versus 15.

Trimming took off 5 bases at V and 4 bases at J, with 11 bases between the two ends. From germline, CDR1 is SNHLY and CDR2 FYNNEI. The CDR3 spans 14 residues. In regard to this clonotype: Antigen specificity is unknown.

In TCRdb, the 5' RACE reads were re-called with MiXCR into one record per CDR3 protein. The table has 450,000 to 550,000 distinct CDR3 sequences, just over 20% seen once. This receptor was obtained from a man aged 18 to 29 who received the YFV17D yellow fever vaccine. The chain recombines TRBV2 with TRBJ2-2; D gene unclear. The input for sequencing was PBMCs, taken approximately 22 days after the first yellow fever vaccination. In nucleotides, the CDR3 is TGTGCCAGCAGTCGACGGACCTTCACCGGGGAGCTGTTTTTT. Translation: CASSRRTFTGELFF.